This T cell receptor (beta chain) is drawn from a study of spatial heterogeneity in lung cancer (dated by TCRdb to between 2018 and 2021). For the study in its entirety: More beta-chain than alpha-chain transcripts were consistently detected, likely reflecting higher beta-chain transcript abundance. In the raw uncorrected reads, each unique combination of TCR and UMI appeared more than ten times on average. TCR alpha and beta repertoires were quantitatively compared across multiple tumor regions, matched nontumor lung and blood in non-small cell lung cancer. Nonsynonymous mutation counts, determined by whole-exome sequencing of tumor tissue, were related to TCR repertoire features. Both alpha and beta chains were TCR-sequenced in samples taken at surgery, namely 220 tumor regions, fewer than 80 matched nontumor lung samples and 45 to 60 PBMC samples.

V loses 0 bases, J loses 1 base, and the germline ends lie 12 bases apart. Including the terminal cysteine and phenylalanine, the CDR3 comprises 16 residues. Only the CDR3 DNA stays, 48 bases, in frame from base 1. From the germline V gene, CDR1 is WSHSY and CDR2 is SAAADI. Overall study results and their limits: Ubiquitous expanded tumor TCRs showed up in blood more often at tumor resection than at routine follow-up. Additional single-cell paired TCR alpha and beta sequencing was considered necessary to confirm, at a functional level, the hypothesis that regional TCRs recognize regional mutations.

The sample's time point, from its label and the paper: sample taken at primary tumor resection. Without any cell sorting, TCR sequencing was performed on whole RNA extracted either from tumor and nontumor lung tissue or from cryopreserved PBMC samples. Donors were approximately 72 patients with early-stage, untreated non-small cell lung cancer from the lung TRACERx cohort. Only patients for whom sufficient RNA was available from at least two tumor regions were selected for TCR sequencing. The library relied on 5' RACE. Sequenced using a NextSeq 500. To allow correction of PCR and sequencing errors, the TCR library protocol tagged every TCR cDNA molecule with a unique molecular identifier. Per the source publication's procedure: Decombinator tools were used for TCR identification, UMI-based error correction and CDR3 extraction. Expanded TCRs were defined as those above a frequency of 2 per 1,000, corresponding to the top 1% of the tumor frequency distribution. Each repertoire was subsampled 100 times to 5,000 TCRs, after which Renyi diversity was computed with the R vegan package. CDR3 similarity networks were built from amino acid triplet string-kernel similarity, connecting CDR3s with pairwise similarity above 0.82. TCRdb reprocessed the public reads (quality trimming at Q25 with fastp, clone calling with MiXCR) and kept in-frame beta chains. Each entry is one CDR3 protein sequence, shown with its most common DNA and genes. TCRdb, rather than the study authors, made the V and J calls. The sample table holds under 75,000 distinct CDR3 sequences, of which roughly 14% were seen once. 5.5% to 7.5% of the sample comes from the top ten.

About this clonotype itself: Its antigen is currently not known. No per-base quality is available; no much larger clone lies one base away.

The chain couples TRBV10-2 to TRBJ1-1, and perhaps TRBD1 as D gene, on 5 matching bases. This clonotype was obtained from a male donor with early-stage non-small cell lung cancer. Source: PBMCs, taken at surgery. CDR3 region: CASSESRLGGNTEAFF. The DNA is TGCGCCAGCAGTGAGTCGAGACTGGGGGGGAACACTGAAGCTTTCTTT.